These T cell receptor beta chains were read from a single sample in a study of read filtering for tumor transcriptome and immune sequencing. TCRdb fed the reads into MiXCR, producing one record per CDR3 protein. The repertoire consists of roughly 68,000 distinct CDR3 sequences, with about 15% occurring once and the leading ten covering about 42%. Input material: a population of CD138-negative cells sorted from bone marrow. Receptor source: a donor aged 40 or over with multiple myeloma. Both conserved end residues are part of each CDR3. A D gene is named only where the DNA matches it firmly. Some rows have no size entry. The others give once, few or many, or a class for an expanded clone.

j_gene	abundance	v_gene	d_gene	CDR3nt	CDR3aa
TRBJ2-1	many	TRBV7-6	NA	TGTGCCAGCAGCTTAGGACCCGACAGTGAGCAGTTCTTC	CASSLGPDSEQFF
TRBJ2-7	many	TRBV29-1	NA	TGCAGCGTTTCTCGCGGGACTTCAAACTACGAGCAGTACTTC	CSVSRGTSNYEQYF
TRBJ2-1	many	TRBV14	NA	TGTGCCAGCAGCCCGCGCTCCTACAATGAGCAGTTCTTC	CASSPRSYNEQFF
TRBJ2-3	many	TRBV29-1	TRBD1	TGCAGCGGTGCCGGCTCCGGACAGGGACACACAGATACGCAGTATTTT	CSGAGSGQGHTDTQYF
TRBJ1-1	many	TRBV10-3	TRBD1	TGTGCCATCAGTCAGGGGGCTATGAACACTGAAGCTTTCTTT	CAISQGAMNTEAFF
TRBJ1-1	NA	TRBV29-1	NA	TGCAGCGTTGAAGACTTCAGGGAATTTGAAGCTTTCTTT	CSVEDFREFEAFF
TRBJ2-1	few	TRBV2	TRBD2	TGTGCCAGCAGTCTCTTCCGGGAGGGCTCGAATGAGCAGTTCTTC	CASSLFREGSNEQFF
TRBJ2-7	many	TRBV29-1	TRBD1	TGCAGCGTACCGGGACAGAATACCTACGAGCAGTACTTC	CSVPGQNTYEQYF
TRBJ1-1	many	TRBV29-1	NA	TGCAGCGTCAGGAGAGCGAACACTGAAGCTTTCTTT	CSVRRANTEAFF
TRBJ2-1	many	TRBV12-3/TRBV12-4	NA	TGTGCCAGCAGTTTAGCGAGCGTTCCTGAGCAGTTCTTC	CASSLASVPEQFF
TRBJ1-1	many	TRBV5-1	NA	TGCGCCAGCAACCCCGGGACACAGAACACTGAAGCTTTCTTT	CASNPGTQNTEAFF
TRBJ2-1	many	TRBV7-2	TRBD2	TGTGCCAGCAGCTTAGTCGGAGCGGGGAAGAATGAGCAGTTCTTC	CASSLVGAGKNEQFF
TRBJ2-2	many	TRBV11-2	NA	TGTGCCAGCAGCTTAGACGGTCGGGTTAGCGGAAGCACCGGGGAGCTGTTTTTT	CASSLDGRVSGSTGELFF
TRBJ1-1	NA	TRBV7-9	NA	TGTGCCAGCAGCCAACGGCCACAGGGAAGGACTGAAGCTTTCTTT	CASSQRPQGRTEAFF
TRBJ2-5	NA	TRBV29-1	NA	TGCAGCGGCCGGTCCGGGGTGACCCAGTACTTC	CSGRSGVTQYF
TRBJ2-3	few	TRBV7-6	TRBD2	TGTGCCAGCAGCTTATGGGGCCGGACTAGCGGCACAGATACGCAGTATTTT	CASSLWGRTSGTDTQYF
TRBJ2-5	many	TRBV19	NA	TGTGCCAGTAGTACGGTCGCGGGTCACCAAGAGACCCAGTACTTC	CASSTVAGHQETQYF
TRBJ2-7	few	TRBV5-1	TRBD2	TGCGCCAGCAGCTTGGCGGCCAGCGGGGATTACGAGCAGTACTTC	CASSLAASGDYEQYF
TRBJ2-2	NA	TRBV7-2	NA	TGTGCCAGCAGCTACGACACCGGGGAGCTGTTTTTT	CASSYDTGELFF
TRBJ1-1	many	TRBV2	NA	TGTGCCACCCGGTGGGGAACAGTGAATGAAGCTTTCTTT	CATRWGTVNEAFF
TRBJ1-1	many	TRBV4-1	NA	TGCGCCAGCAGCCGGGTCCATTTTATGGGGACTGAAGCTTTCTTT	CASSRVHFMGTEAFF
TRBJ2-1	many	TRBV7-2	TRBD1	TGTGCCAGCAGCTTAGATGGCAGGGGGCTCGACAATGAGCAGTTCTTC	CASSLDGRGLDNEQFF
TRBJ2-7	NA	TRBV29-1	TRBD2	TGCAGCGCCCGTCCGGCTAGCGGGGCTTCCTATGAGCAGTACTTC	CSARPASGASYEQYF
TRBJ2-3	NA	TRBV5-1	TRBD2	TGCGCCAGCAGTTCTAATAGCGGGAGGGCCCTTACAGATACGCAGTATTTT	CASSSNSGRALTDTQYF
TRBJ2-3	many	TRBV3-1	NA	TGTGCCAGCAGCTTCGGACAGCGACCCACAGATACGCAGTATTTT	CASSFGQRPTDTQYF
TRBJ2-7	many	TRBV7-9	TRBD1	TGTGCCAGCAGCCGAACTAGGACAGGTGATACCTACGAGCAGTACTTC	CASSRTRTGDTYEQYF
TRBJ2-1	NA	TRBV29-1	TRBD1	TGCAGCGCACCCGGGACAGCGTCATACAATGAGCGGTTCTTC	CSAPGTASYNERFF
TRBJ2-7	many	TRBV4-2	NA	TGTGCCAGCAGCCCGGGGGATTCCTACGAGCAGTACTTC	CASSPGDSYEQYF
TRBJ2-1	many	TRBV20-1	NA	TGCAGTGCTAGAGATAGCCAGGGGTGGAATGAGCAGTTCTTC	CSARDSQGWNEQFF
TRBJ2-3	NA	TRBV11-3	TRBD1	TGTGCCAGCAGCCGACCGGGACAGGGAAACGCTGATACGCAGTATTTT	CASSRPGQGNADTQYF
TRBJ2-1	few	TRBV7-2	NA	TGTGCCAGCAGCTTCGGCTTTCGGGGGGCCAATGAGCAGTTCTTC	CASSFGFRGANEQFF
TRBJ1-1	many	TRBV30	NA	TGTGCCTGGAGTCCAGGGAACGCTGAAGCTTTCTTT	CAWSPGNAEAFF
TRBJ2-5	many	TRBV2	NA	TGTGCCAGCAGTCGGGACAAGGGGTCGGGGTACCAAGAGACCCAGTACTTC	CASSRDKGSGYQETQYF
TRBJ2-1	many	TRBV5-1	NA	TGTGCCAGCAGCTCCCCGGACGCTTTTGAGCAGTTCTTC	CASSSPDAFEQFF
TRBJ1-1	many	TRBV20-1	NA	TGCAGTGCTAAGGAAGACTACATGAACACTGAAGCTTTCTTT	CSAKEDYMNTEAFF
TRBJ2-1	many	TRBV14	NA	TGTGCCAGCAGTCGCCTAGCGTGGAGCTCCTACAATGAGCAGTTCTTC	CASSRLAWSSYNEQFF
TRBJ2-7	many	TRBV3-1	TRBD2	TGTGCCAGCAGCCAAGGGACTAGCGACACCTACGAGCAGTACTTC	CASSQGTSDTYEQYF
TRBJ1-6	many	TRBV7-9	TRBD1	TGTGCCAGCAGCCCTTGGGACAGGGCCTTATCACCCCTCCACTTT	CASSPWDRALSPLHF
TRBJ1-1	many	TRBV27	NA	TGTGCCAGCAGTATCACCAAAACAGGGAACACTGAAGCTTTCTTT	CASSITKTGNTEAFF
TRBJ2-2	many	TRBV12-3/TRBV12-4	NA	TGTGCCAGCAGTTTAGGGAAAGCGGGCTGGAACACCGGGGAGCTGTTTTTT	CASSLGKAGWNTGELFF
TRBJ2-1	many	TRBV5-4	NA	TGTGCCAGCAGCCTGGGAGCCCTCTCCTACAATGAGCAGTTCTTC	CASSLGALSYNEQFF
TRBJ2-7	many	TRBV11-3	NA	TGTGCCAGTAGCAAAAGTCCCGGACTTAGCCTCTACGAGCAGTACTTC	CASSKSPGLSLYEQYF
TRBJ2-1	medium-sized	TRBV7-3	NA	TGTGCCAGCAGCCGTAAACGTGGATACAATGAGCAGTTCTTC	CASSRKRGYNEQFF
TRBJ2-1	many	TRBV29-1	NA	TGCAGCTCGGTTTGGGGGCTCTCCTACAATGAGCAGTTCTTC	CSSVWGLSYNEQFF